These 4 T cell receptor beta chains were all obtained from the same sample, sequenced in a study of blood T cells in healthy people across ages. Primed by a sample-barcoded 5' primer and a J-beta primer mix, a second PCR proceeded for about 7 to 11 cycles. TCRdb re-called the 5' RACE reads through MiXCR, storing one row per CDR3 protein. The table records 800,000 to 1,000,000 distinct CDR3 sequences, around 49% of them present only once. Input material: blood. These receptors came from a man aged 25 to 40 in good health.

This clonotype was detected once. The V call is TRBV5-6, the J call TRBJ2-7; D gene ambiguous. V lost 0 bases, J lost 3 bases, and 16 bases lay in between. CDR1 and CDR2 from the germline V gene are SGHDT and YYEEEE. The CDR3 is 16 residues long. The CDR3 DNA is TGTGCCAGCAGCTTGGAATCGGTACGAAACCGCTACGAGCAGTACTTC. It translates to CASSLESVRNRYEQYF.

Worth noting for this clonotype: Its ends do not fully match the called genes, so a read error is possible. The chain has TRBV12-3 or TRBV12-4 and TRBJ2-1; a weak D match, TRBD1 (6 bases). Matching the DNA end better, TRBJ2-7 makes the J call doubtful. The CDR3 runs to 17 residues. The CDR3 DNA is TGTTCCAGCAGTTTTGGGCCCACAGGGAGTTCCTACAATGAGCAGTACTTC. It translates to CSSSFGPTGSSYNEQYF.

This clonotype came up a few times. The rearrangement joins TRBV4-1 to TRBJ1-2; no definite D call. CDR1 and CDR2 from the germline V gene are MGHRA and YSYEKL. The CDR3 loop spans 14 amino acids. Trimming removed 0 bases at V and 9 bases at J, with 14 bases between. CDR3 region: CASSQDLVPESYTF. Written as DNA, the CDR3 is TGCGCCAGCAGCCAAGATTTGGTCCCGGAAAGCTACACCTTC.

This clonotype was observed a few times. V gene TRBV7-2 combines with J gene TRBJ2-5; D possibly corresponds to TRBD2 (6 bases). CDR1 is SGHTA, CDR2 FQGNSA, per germline. The CDR3 runs 15 residues. V gave up 3 bases and J gave up 2 bases, with 13 bases separating them. CDR3 bases: TGTGCCAGCAGCTTCTCGGGGGAGACTCAAGAGACCCAGTACTTC. It is translated as CASSFSGETQETQYF. Full variable domain (rest looked up from reference TRBV7-2 and TRBJ2-5): GAGVSQSPSNKVTEKGKDVELRCDPISGHTALYWYRQSLGQGLEFLIYFQGNSAPDKSGLPSDRFSAERTGGSVSTLTIQRTQQEDSAVYLCASSFSGETQETQYFGPGTRLLVL.